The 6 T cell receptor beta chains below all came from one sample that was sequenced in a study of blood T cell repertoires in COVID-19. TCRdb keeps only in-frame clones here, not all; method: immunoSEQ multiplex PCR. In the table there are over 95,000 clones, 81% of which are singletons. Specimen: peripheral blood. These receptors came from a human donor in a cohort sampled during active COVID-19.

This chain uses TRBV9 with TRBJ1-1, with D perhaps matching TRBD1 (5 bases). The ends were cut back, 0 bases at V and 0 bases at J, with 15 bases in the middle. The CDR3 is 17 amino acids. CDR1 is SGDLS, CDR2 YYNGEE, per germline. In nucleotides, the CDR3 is TGTGCCAGCAGCGTAGAAGGGGAACCCGCCATGAACACTGAAGCTTTCTTT. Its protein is CASSVEGEPAMNTEAFF.

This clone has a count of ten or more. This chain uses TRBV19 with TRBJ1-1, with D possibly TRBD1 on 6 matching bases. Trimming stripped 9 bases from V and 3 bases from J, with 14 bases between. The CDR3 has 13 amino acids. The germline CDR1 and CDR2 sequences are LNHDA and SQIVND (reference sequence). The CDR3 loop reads CARGVRTDTEAFF. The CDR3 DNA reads TGTGCCAGGGGGGTTAGGACAGACACTGAAGCTTTCTTT. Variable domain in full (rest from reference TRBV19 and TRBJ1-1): DGGITQSPKYLFRKEGQNVTLSCEQNLNHDAMYWYRQDPGQGLRLIYYSQIVNDFQKGDIAEGYSVSREKKESFPLTVTSAQKNPTAFYLCARGVRTDTEAFFGQGTRLTVV.

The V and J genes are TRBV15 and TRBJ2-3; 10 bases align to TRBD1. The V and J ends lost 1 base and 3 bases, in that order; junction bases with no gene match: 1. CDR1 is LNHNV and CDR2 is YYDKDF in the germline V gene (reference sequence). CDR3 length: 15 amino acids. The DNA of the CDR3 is TGTGCCACCAGCAGAGGGGGACAGGGGACAGATACGCAGTATTTT. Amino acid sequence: CATSRGGQGTDTQYF.

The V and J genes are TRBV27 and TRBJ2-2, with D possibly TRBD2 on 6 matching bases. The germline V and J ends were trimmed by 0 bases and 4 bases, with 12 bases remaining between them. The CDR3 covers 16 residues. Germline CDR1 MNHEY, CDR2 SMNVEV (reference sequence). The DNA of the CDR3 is TGTGCCAGCAGTTTATCACTAAGGGGAGGCACCGGGGAGCTGTTTTTT. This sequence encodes CASSLSLRGGTGELFF.

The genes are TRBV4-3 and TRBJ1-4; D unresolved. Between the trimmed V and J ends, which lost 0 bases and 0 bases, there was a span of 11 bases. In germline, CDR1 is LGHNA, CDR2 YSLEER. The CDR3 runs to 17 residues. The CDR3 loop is CASSQDPPGATNEKLFF. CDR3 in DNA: TGCGCCAGCAGCCAAGATCCCCCAGGCGCAACTAATGAAAAACTGTTTTTT.

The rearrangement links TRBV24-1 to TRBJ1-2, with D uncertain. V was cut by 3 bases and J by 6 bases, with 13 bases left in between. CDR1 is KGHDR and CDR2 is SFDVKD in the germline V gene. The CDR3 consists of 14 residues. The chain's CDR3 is CATSDPRESDGYTF. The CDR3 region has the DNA TGTGCCACCAGTGATCCCCGGGAAAGTGATGGCTACACCTTC.